Shown below are 9 T cell receptor beta chains from a single sample sequenced in a study of T cell responses to AZD1222 COVID-19 vaccine. Clones were read by immunoSEQ multiplex PCR, and TCRdb kept only the in-frame ones, dropping some. The sample comprises fewer than 55,000 clones, approximately 83% of which are singletons, and 40% to 65% rests with the top ten. This specimen was peripheral blood, taken on day 0 of AZD1222 vaccination. All receptors come from an adult in good health.

V and J are TRBV7-9 and TRBJ1-2; D not resolved. Germline CDR1 is SEHNR and CDR2 is FQNEAQ (reference sequence). V lost 3 bases and J 2 bases, leaving 7 bases between the germline ends. The CDR3 extends over 13 amino acids. The DNA of the CDR3 is TGTGCCAGCAGCTTTGGGCAGAACTATGGCTACACCTTC. Translating it yields CASSFGQNYGYTF.

The rearrangement joins TRBV3-1 (or the pseudogene TRBV3-2) to TRBJ2-2; D gene unclear. V was cut by 6 bases and J by 1 base, with 6 bases left in between. This CDR3 contains 13 residues. Germline CDR1 reads LGHDT; CDR2 reads YNNKEL (reference sequence). This CDR3 reads CASRRQNTGELFF. The DNA for the CDR3 is TGTGCCAGCAGGAGACAGAACACCGGGGAGCTGTTTTTT.

This clone has only one observation. The V and J genes are TRBV30 and TRBJ2-1; 9 nucleotides agree with TRBD2. In germline, CDR1 is GTSNPN, CDR2 SVGIG (reference sequence). The length of the CDR3 is 14 residues. V lost 5 bases, J lost 4 bases, and 6 bases stayed unmatched. This CDR3 reads CAWDPSGIYNEQFF. The CDR3 bases are TGTGCCTGGGATCCTAGCGGGATATACAATGAGCAGTTCTTC. Drawing the rest from reference TRBV30 and TRBJ2-1, the complete variable domain is SQTIHQWPATLVQPVGSPLSLECTVEGTSNPNLYWYRQAAGRGLQLLFYSVGIGQISSEVPQNLSASRPQDRQFILSSKKLLLSDSGFYLCAWDPSGIYNEQFFGPGTRLTVL.

The genes are TRBV4-3 and TRBJ2-7, with D maybe TRBD1 (6 bases). Germline V gives CDR1 LGHNA, CDR2 YSLEER. Deletions cut 0 bases from V and 5 bases from J, with 29 bases between. The CDR3 contains 20 residues. In DNA, the CDR3 is TGCGCCAGCAGCCAAGATTGGTTAGGTTCGTTGTCAGGGGAAATGAACGAGCAGTACTTC. It yields the protein CASSQDWLGSLSGEMNEQYF.

The gene calls are TRBV28 and TRBJ1-1; D may be TRBD1 (6 bases). The CDR3 is 14 amino acids. V was trimmed by 2 bases and J by 1 base, leaving 8 bases between them. Germline CDR1 MDHEN, CDR2 SYDVKM. CDR3 nucleotides: TGTGCCAGCAGTTTAGAACAGGGGAACACTGAAGCTTTCTTT. It is translated as CASSLEQGNTEAFF.

The chain carries TRBV3-1 (or the pseudogene TRBV3-2) and TRBJ1-2; no clear D. Trimming removed 3 bases from V and 7 bases from J, with 9 bases in between. Per the germline V gene, CDR1 is LGHDT and CDR2 is YNNKEL (reference sequence). CDR3 length: 12 residues. The CDR3 is CASSQRQSGYTF. For the CDR3, the DNA is TGTGCCAGCAGCCAGCGGCAGAGTGGCTACACCTTC.

The J gene is TRBJ2-1, the V gene TRBV10-3, with 13 bases that match TRBD2. The CDR3 has 13 amino acids. With V trimmed by 9 bases and J by 7 bases, 3 bases remained unmatched. CDR1 and CDR2 (germline): ENHRY, SYGVKD. As DNA, the CDR3 is TGTGCCATAGGACTAGCGGGAGCTAATGAGCAGTTCTTC. Amino acids: CAIGLAGANEQFF.

The rearrangement links TRBV19 to TRBJ1-1; D is possibly TRBD1 (6 bases). V dropped 5 bases and J dropped 4 bases, with 11 bases sitting between them. CDR3 length: 13 amino acids. CDR1 is LNHDA and CDR2 is SQIVND in the germline V gene (reference sequence). CDR3 loop: CASSRAGVTEAFF. Here the CDR3 DNA reads TGTGCCAGTAGTCGGGCAGGGGTCACTGAAGCTTTCTTT. The variable domain in full, completed from reference TRBV19 and TRBJ1-1, reads DGGITQSPKYLFRKEGQNVTLSCEQNLNHDAMYWYRQDPGQGLRLIYYSQIVNDFQKGDIAEGYSVSREKKESFPLTVTSAQKNPTAFYLCASSRAGVTEAFFGQGTRLTVV.

The CDR3 DNA sequence: TGCAGTGCTCCTCAAAACACTGAAGCTTTCTTT. This sequence encodes CSAPQNTEAFF. The V and J genes are TRBV20-1 and TRBJ1-1, with no clear D. CDR3 length equals 11 residues. Trimming took 5 bases from V and 2 from J, leaving 6 bases between them. Germline CDR1 and CDR2: DFQATT and SNEGSKA (reference sequence).